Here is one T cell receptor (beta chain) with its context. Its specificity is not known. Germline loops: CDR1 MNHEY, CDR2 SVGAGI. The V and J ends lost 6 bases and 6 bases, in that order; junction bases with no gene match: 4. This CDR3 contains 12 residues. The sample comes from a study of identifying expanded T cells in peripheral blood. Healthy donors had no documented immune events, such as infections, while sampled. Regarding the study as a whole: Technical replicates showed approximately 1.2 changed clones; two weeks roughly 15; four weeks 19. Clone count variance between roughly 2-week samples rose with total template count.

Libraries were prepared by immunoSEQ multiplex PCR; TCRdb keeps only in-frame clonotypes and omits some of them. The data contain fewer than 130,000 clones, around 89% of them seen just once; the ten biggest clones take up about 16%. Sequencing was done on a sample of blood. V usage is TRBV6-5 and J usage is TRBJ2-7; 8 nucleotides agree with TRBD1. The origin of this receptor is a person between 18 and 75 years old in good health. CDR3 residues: CASRQTGGEQYF. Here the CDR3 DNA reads TGTGCCAGCAGACAAACAGGGGGCGAGCAGTACTTC.